This TCR beta chain derives from a study of cytomegalovirus exposure and HLA in healthy donors. The primer mix had 60 Vbeta and 13 Jbeta primers. Data came from immunoSEQ multiplex PCR; TCRdb stores just in-frame clones and leaves some out. This sample has 130,000 or so clones, with about 62% found just once. Trimming shortened V by 10 bases and J by 3 bases, and 16 bases separated the two germline ends. In germline, CDR1 is LNHNV, CDR2 YYDKDF (reference sequence). CDR3 length: 14 residues. The receptor comes from a woman aged 40-49 years in good health and CMV-seropositive. The sequenced sample was PBMCs. This chain links TRBV15 with TRBJ1-5; D may be TRBD1 (5 bases). CDR3 in DNA: TGTGCCATTTCGATTGGGGGGTTCAATCAGCCCCAGCATTTT. Protein: CAISIGGFNQPQHF.